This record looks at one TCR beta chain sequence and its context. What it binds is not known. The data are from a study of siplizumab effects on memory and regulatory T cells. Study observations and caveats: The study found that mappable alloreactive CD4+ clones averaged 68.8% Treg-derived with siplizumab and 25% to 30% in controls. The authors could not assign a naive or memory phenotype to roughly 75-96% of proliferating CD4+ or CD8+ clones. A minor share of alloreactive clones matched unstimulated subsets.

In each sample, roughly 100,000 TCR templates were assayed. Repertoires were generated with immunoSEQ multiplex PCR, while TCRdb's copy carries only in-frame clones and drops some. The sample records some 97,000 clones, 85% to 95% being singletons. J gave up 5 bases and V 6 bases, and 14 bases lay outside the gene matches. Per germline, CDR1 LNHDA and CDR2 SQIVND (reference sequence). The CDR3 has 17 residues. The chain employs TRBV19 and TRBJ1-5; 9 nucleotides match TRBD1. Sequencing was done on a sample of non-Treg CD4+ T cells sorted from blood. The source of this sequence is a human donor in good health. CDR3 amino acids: CASRSGTGTEGHQPQHF. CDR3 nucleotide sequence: TGTGCCAGTAGATCCGGGACAGGGACCGAGGGTCATCAGCCCCAGCATTTT.